This TCR beta chain was captured in a study of blood T cells in healthy people across ages. This clonotype was detected a few times. Every donor contributed roughly 10 milliliters of peripheral blood by blood draw. Samples had at least 6 million PBMCs isolated from them. Together with a sample-barcoded 5' primer, a J-beta primer mix was included in a second PCR lasting roughly 6 to 12 cycles. TCRdb itself ran the 5' RACE reads through MiXCR, one entry per CDR3 protein. The sample consists of hundreds of thousands of distinct CDR3 sequences, more than 25% of them appearing once. The germline V and J ends were trimmed by 3 bases and 4 bases, with 10 bases remaining between them. This CDR3 is built from 14 residues. The sample was also reused in another study, on T cells of mothers and their children. That work states: Second-PCR primer M1S introduced sample barcodes and 2-4 random nucleotides. Each child contributed roughly 3 million TCR beta CDR3 reads, while each mother contributed over 8 million.

The receptor's source is a boy aged 5-17 years in good health. The chain joins TRBV12-3 or TRBV12-4 to TRBJ1-3; D perhaps matches TRBD1 (6 bases). The sample taken for sequencing was blood. CDR3 residues: CASSLGGPGNTIYF. The CDR3 DNA reads TGTGCCAGCAGTTTGGGGGGGCCCGGAAACACCATATATTTT.